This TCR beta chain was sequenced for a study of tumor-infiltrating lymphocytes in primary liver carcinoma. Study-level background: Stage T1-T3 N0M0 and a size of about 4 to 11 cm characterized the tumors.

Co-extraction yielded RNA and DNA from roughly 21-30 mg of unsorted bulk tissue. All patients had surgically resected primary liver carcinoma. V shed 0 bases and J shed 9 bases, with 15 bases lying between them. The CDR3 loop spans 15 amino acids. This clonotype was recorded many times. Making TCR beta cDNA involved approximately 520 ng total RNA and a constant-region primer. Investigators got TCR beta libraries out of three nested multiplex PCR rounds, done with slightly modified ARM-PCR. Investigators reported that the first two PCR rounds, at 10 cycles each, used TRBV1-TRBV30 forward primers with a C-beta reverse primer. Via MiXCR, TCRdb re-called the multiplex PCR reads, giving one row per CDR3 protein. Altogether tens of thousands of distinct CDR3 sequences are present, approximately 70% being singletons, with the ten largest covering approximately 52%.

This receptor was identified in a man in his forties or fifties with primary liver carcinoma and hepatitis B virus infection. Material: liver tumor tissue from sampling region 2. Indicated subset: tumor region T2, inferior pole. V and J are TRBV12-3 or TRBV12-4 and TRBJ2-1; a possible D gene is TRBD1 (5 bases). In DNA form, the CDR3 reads TGTGCCAGCAGTTTAGCCAGGGATATCTATTCTGAGCAGTTCTTC. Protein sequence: CASSLARDIYSEQFF.